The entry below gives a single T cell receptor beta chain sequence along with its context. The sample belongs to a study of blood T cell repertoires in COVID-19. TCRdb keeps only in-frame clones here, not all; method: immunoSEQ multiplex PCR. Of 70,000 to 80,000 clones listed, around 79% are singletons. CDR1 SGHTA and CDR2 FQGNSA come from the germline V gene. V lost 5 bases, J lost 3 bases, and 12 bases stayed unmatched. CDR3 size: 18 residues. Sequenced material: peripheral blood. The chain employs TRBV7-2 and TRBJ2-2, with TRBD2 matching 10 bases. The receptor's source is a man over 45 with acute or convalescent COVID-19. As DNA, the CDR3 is TGTGCCAGCAGCCCCCTCGTGCTAGCGGGAGCCGACACCGGGGAGCTGTTTTTT. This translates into CASSPLVLAGADTGELFF.